This passage covers 31 T cell receptor beta chains from one sample sequenced in a study of blood T cell repertoires in COVID-19. Using immunoSEQ multiplex PCR, the repertoire was profiled, and TCRdb retains in-frame clones only, with some absent. In the table there are tens of thousands of clones, 88% of which are singletons. The sample was peripheral blood. The origin of the receptors is a human donor with active COVID-19. The donor label of this sample is uncertain.

The V and J genes are TRBV6-2 or TRBV6-3 and TRBJ2-1; the match to TRBD2 covers 10 bases. CDR1 is MNHEY and CDR2 is SVGEGT in the germline V gene. The CDR3 consists of 16 residues. J was trimmed by 0 bases and V by 6 bases; bases with no gene match: 5. In DNA form, the CDR3 reads TGTGCCAGCAGCATAGCGGGGGGATCCTCCTACAATGAGCAGTTCTTC. It encodes CASSIAGGSSYNEQFF.

The chain recombines TRBV18 with TRBJ1-1, with 7 positions matching TRBD1. Trimming at V came to 10 bases and at J to 0 bases, leaving 5 bases not matched to a gene. Germline V CDR1 and CDR2: KGHSH, LQKENI. The CDR3 length is 13 residues. The CDR3 reads CATTQGLNTEAFF. The CDR3 DNA is TGTGCCACCACACAGGGGTTGAACACTGAAGCTTTCTTT.

The V gene is TRBV12-3 or TRBV12-4, the J gene TRBJ1-1; D is undetermined. V dropped 3 bases and J dropped 3 bases, with 8 bases sitting between them. The CDR3 spans 13 residues. The CDR3 loop reads CASSFGGYTEAFF. Written as DNA, the CDR3 is TGTGCCAGCAGTTTCGGAGGTTACACTGAAGCTTTCTTT.

This chain uses TRBV9 with TRBJ2-2, with TRBD1 identical over 7 bases. CDR1 SGDLS and CDR2 YYNGEE come from the germline V gene. CDR3 size: 14 residues. V was pared by 0 bases and J by 6 bases, with 2 bases of the junction left unmatched. The CDR3 loop is CASSVDRGPGELFF. The CDR3 nucleotides are TGTGCCAGCAGCGTAGACAGGGGTCCCGGGGAGCTGTTTTTT.

J is TRBJ1-2 and V is TRBV6-1; 7 positions match TRBD1. Germline V lookup: CDR1 MNHNS, CDR2 SASEGT. V shed 1 base, J shed 8 bases, and the junction held 4 bases outside the gene matches. This CDR3 contains 13 residues. CDR3 in DNA: TGTGCCAGCAGTGAAGGGACAGGTTACGGCTACACCTTC. Translated, it gives CASSEGTGYGYTF.

The CDR3 DNA sequence: TGCGCCAGCAGCAAAAACACGTACGAGCAGTACTTC. This gives the protein CASSKNTYEQYF. The genes are TRBV5-1 and TRBJ2-7; D is uncertain. Germline V gives CDR1 SGHRS, CDR2 YFSETQ. This CDR3 has 12 residues. Trimming left V 4 bases short and J 4 bases short, with 9 bases between.

The gene calls are TRBV25-1 and TRBJ1-4; maybe TRBD1 (6 bases). Germline V lookup: CDR1 MGHDK, CDR2 SYGVNS. The CDR3 is 18 amino acids. V lost 4 bases to trimming and J lost 0 bases, with 18 bases between them. The CDR3 nucleotides read TGTGCCAGCAGTGCCCTCTGGACAGCCAGTGCAACTAATGAAAAACTGTTTTTT. Protein sequence: CASSALWTASATNEKLFF.

The V and J genes are TRBV6-5 and TRBJ1-5; a possible D gene is TRBD1 (5 bases). Per the germline V gene, CDR1 is MNHEY and CDR2 is SVGAGI. With 6 bases removed from V and 6 bases from J, the gap between germline ends came to 12 bases. There are 13 residues in the CDR3. This chain's CDR3 is CASSRGGGQPQHF. CDR3 coding DNA: TGTGCCAGCAGCCGCGGGGGGGGTCAGCCCCAGCATTTT.

This clone was detected once. The chain carries TRBV2 and TRBJ2-7, with 7 bases that match TRBD1. J lost 12 bases, V lost 5 bases, and 10 bases had no gene match. The CDR3 contains 12 residues. Germline CDR1 and CDR2: SNHLY and FYNNEI. CDR3 protein: CASSPGTVSPYF. The CDR3 DNA reads as TGTGCCAGCAGTCCCGGGACAGTTTCCCCGTACTTC.

V usage is TRBV9 and J usage is TRBJ2-5; D is perhaps TRBD2 (7 bases). Germline lookup yields CDR1 SGDLS and CDR2 YYNGEE. V was pared by 0 bases and J by 1 base, with 13 bases between. The CDR3 covers 16 residues. This CDR3 reads CASSVDGGGTQETQYF. The DNA of the CDR3 is TGTGCCAGCAGCGTAGACGGCGGGGGCACCCAAGAGACCCAGTACTTC.

This clone appeared once. The genes are TRBV5-4 and TRBJ1-2; D remains ambiguous. This CDR3 region has 14 residues. Germline CDR1 and CDR2: SGHNT and YYREEE (reference sequence). Deletions cut 0 bases from V and 7 bases from J, with 13 bases between. CDR3 residues: CASSLVEGGVGYTF. DNA for the CDR3: TGTGCCAGCAGCTTGGTGGAGGGTGGGGTTGGCTACACCTTC.

This clone was detected a few times. The V gene is TRBV6-5, the J gene TRBJ2-1; 7 bases line up with TRBD2. From germline, CDR1 is MNHEY and CDR2 SVGAGI. After removal of 6 bases from V and 3 bases from J, the junction contained 5 bases not matched to a gene. The CDR3 consists of 14 residues. The CDR3 nucleotides read TGTGCCAGCAGCGAGACTAGCCTCTACAATGAGCAGTTCTTC. Translation: CASSETSLYNEQFF.

This clone was observed once. V is TRBV7-3 and J is TRBJ2-4; no clear D. CDR3 length equals 14 residues. Germline-derived CDR1 and CDR2 are SGHTA and FQGTGA. V was cut by 5 bases and J by 6 bases, with 14 bases left in between. The CDR3 DNA follows: TGTGCCAGCAGCCCCACCTCCGGTGCAAACATTCAGTACTTC. Its protein is CASSPTSGANIQYF.

The V and J genes are TRBV5-4 and TRBJ2-3, with D perhaps TRBD1 (5 bases). Germline CDR1 reads SGHNT; CDR2 reads YYREEE (reference sequence). The germline V and J ends were trimmed by 1 base and 6 bases, with 12 bases remaining between them. The CDR3 extends over 14 amino acids. As DNA, the CDR3 is TGTGCCAGCAGCTTGCCAGGGCCACAGGATACGCAGTATTTT. Translated, it gives CASSLPGPQDTQYF.

Only one count was recorded for this clone. This chain links TRBV5-6 with TRBJ1-5; the match to TRBD1 covers 9 bases. Germline V lookup: CDR1 SGHDT, CDR2 YYEEEE. The length of the CDR3 is 14 residues. V lost 2 bases and J lost 7; bases outside the gene matches: 4. The CDR3 region has the DNA TGTGCCAGCAGCTTAGGGACAGGGCAGCAGCCCCAGCATTTT. Protein product: CASSLGTGQQPQHF.

The chain couples TRBV23-1 to TRBJ1-6, with D possibly TRBD1 on 5 matching bases. TRBV23-1 is an open reading frame, and its role is uncertain. This CDR3 has 16 residues. Trimming cost V 0 bases and J 6 bases, with 12 bases left between them. CDR3 in amino acids: CASSQSRAGLNSPLHF. The CDR3 DNA follows: TGCGCCAGCAGTCAATCACGTGCAGGGCTTAATTCACCCCTCCACTTT.

The chain has TRBV2 and TRBJ2-3, with 7 bases that match TRBD2. The germline V gene has CDR1 SNHLY and CDR2 FYNNEI. This CDR3 comprises 16 residues. V shed 2 bases, J shed 0 bases, and the junction held 5 bases outside the gene matches. CDR3 region: CASSEFGGGSTDTQYF. The CDR3 region has the DNA TGTGCCAGCAGTGAATTTGGGGGGGGGAGCACAGATACGCAGTATTTT.

The rearrangement joins TRBV5-4 to TRBJ2-7; TRBD2 agrees at 7 bases. Germline V gives CDR1 SGHNT, CDR2 YYREEE (reference sequence). CDR3 length: 15 residues. CDR3 in amino acids: CAFSSAGRAPYEQYF. As DNA, the CDR3 is TGTGCTTTTTCTTCAGCGGGGCGGGCCCCCTACGAGCAGTACTTC.

J is TRBJ2-1 and V is TRBV6-5, with D perhaps matching TRBD2 (6 bases). Between the trimmed V and J ends, which lost 6 bases and 3 bases, there was a span of 12 bases. This CDR3 region has 14 residues. The V gene's germline CDR1 is MNHEY and CDR2 SVGAGI. The CDR3 region is CASSLAAGYNEQFF. CDR3 in DNA: TGTGCCAGCAGCTTAGCGGCAGGCTACAATGAGCAGTTCTTC.

This clone has a handful of counts. The chain joins TRBV7-3 to TRBJ2-2; 8 nucleotides line up with TRBD1. The trim removed 3 bases at V and 5 bases at J, leaving 5 bases unmatched. In germline, CDR1 is SGHTA, CDR2 FQGTGA. The CDR3 runs 15 residues. The CDR3 region is CASSLAGGGTGELFF. The CDR3 region has the DNA TGTGCCAGCAGCTTGGCAGGGGGCGGAACCGGGGAGCTGTTTTTT. Full variable domain (remainder filled in from reference TRBV7-3 and TRBJ2-2): GAGVSQTPSNKVTEKGKYVELRCDPISGHTALYWYRQSLGQGPEFLIYFQGTGAADDSGLPNDRFFAVRPEGSVSTLKIQRTERGDSAVYLCASSLAGGGTGELFFGEGSRLTVL.

This clone was picked up one time. J is TRBJ2-5 and V is TRBV27; TRBD2 agrees at 10 bases. V lost 6 bases and J lost 2; bases outside the gene matches: 9. The germline V gene has CDR1 MNHEY and CDR2 SMNVEV (reference sequence). The CDR3 consists of 16 residues. Written as DNA, the CDR3 is TGTGCCAGCAGGGAGTTGGGACTAGCGAGACAAGAGACCCAGTACTTC. It translates to CASRELGLARQETQYF.

The rearrangement links TRBV3-1 (or the pseudogene TRBV3-2) to TRBJ1-2; the D gene is possibly TRBD1 (5 bases). The CDR3 loop spans 14 amino acids. The V gene lost 0 bases and the J gene lost 8 bases, with 13 bases spanning the gap. CDR1 LGHDT and CDR2 YNNKEL come from the germline V gene (reference sequence). CDR3 amino acids: CASSQEWQGGGYTF. CDR3 coding DNA: TGTGCCAGCAGCCAAGAGTGGCAGGGAGGCGGCTACACCTTC.

This chain joins TRBV7-9 and TRBJ2-6, with D uncertain. V shed 2 bases and J shed 1 base, with 6 bases lying between them. In germline, CDR1 is SEHNR, CDR2 FQNEAQ (reference sequence). CDR3 length: 15 amino acids. CDR3 in amino acids: CASSLSESGANVLTF. The CDR3 bases are TGTGCCAGCAGCTTATCGGAGTCTGGGGCCAACGTCCTGACTTTC.

The chain couples TRBV6-6 to TRBJ1-5; possibly TRBD1 for D (5 bases). V lost 5 bases and J lost 1, with 18 bases in between. CDR1 is MNHNY and CDR2 is SVGAGI in the germline V gene (reference sequence). The CDR3 has 17 residues. DNA of the CDR3: TGTGCCAGCAGTCACCGGGGAGGGCAGGGAAGCAATCAGCCCCAGCATTTT. Its translation is CASSHRGGQGSNQPQHF.

This chain joins TRBV6-2 or TRBV6-3 and TRBJ2-2; D is unresolved. Germline V lookup: CDR1 MNHEY, CDR2 SVGEGT. The CDR3 is 14 residues long. Trimming took 2 bases from V and 6 from J, leaving 10 bases between them. The CDR3 region has the DNA TGTGCCAGCAGTTACGCGCTATTGGCCGGGGAGCTGTTTTTT. Its protein is CASSYALLAGELFF.

V usage is TRBV7-6 and J usage is TRBJ1-6, with TRBD1 matching 9 bases. CDR3 size: 15 residues. V was pared by 11 bases and J by 9 bases, with 14 bases of the junction left unmatched. Germline lookup yields CDR1 SGHVS and CDR2 FNYEAQ. Here the CDR3 DNA reads TGTGCCCCAGGACAGGGGAAAGATAAACGTTCACCCCTCCACTTT. The encoded protein is CAPGQGKDKRSPLHF.

The chain combines TRBV6-1 with TRBJ2-7; TRBD1 aligns across 7 bases. Germline loops: CDR1 MNHNS, CDR2 SASEGT. The trim removed 3 bases at V and 2 bases at J, leaving 4 bases unmatched. This CDR3 has 14 amino acids. The CDR3 spells CASSDLGTAYEQYF. The CDR3 coding sequence is TGTGCCAGCAGTGATTTGGGGACAGCCTACGAGCAGTACTTC.

The chain employs TRBV6-1 and TRBJ1-2; 9 nucleotides match TRBD1. The germline V gene has CDR1 MNHNS and CDR2 SASEGT. The CDR3 has 15 amino acids. Trimming removed 1 base from V and 6 bases from J; junction bases left unmatched: 6. CDR3 sequence reads: CASSEVTGGRDGYTF. In DNA form, the CDR3 reads TGTGCCAGCAGTGAAGTAACAGGGGGCAGGGATGGCTACACCTTC.

This clone was detected once. The chain employs TRBV24-1 and TRBJ2-1; 8 bases map to TRBD2. This CDR3 comprises 16 residues. Germline CDR1 and CDR2: KGHDR and SFDVKD. After removal of 5 bases from V and 6 bases from J, the junction contained 11 bases not matched to a gene. In DNA, the CDR3 is TGTGCCACCAGTGTTCACGGGGGGGGGTTGGTCAATGAGCAGTTCTTC. Encoded protein: CATSVHGGGLVNEQFF.

This clone appeared a few times. V usage is TRBV6-4 and J usage is TRBJ2-3; 12 bases fit TRBD2. The CDR3 runs to 14 residues. The V segment lost 4 bases and the J segment 4 bases; nucleotides outside the gene matches: 0. Germline V gene lookup returns CDR1 MRHNA and CDR2 SNTAGT. As DNA, the CDR3 is TGTGCCAGCAGTGCTAGCGGGGGGGCAGATACGCAGTATTTT. It encodes CASSASGGADTQYF.

The genes are TRBV9 and TRBJ2-3; weak D call: TRBD2 (7 bases). V was clipped by 0 bases and J by 4 bases, with 9 bases between them. This CDR3 contains 14 residues. Germline values: CDR1 SGDLS, CDR2 YYNGEE. The CDR3 DNA follows: TGTGCCAGCAGCGTAGGAGGGGGGGCAGATACGCAGTATTTT. Protein product: CASSVGGGADTQYF.